Below are 13 T cell receptor beta chains sequenced from a single sample in a study of early T cells in non-severe SARS-CoV-2 infection. Via MiXCR, TCRdb re-called the 5' RACE reads, giving one row per CDR3 protein. Among under 60,000 distinct CDR3 sequences, 9.4% were seen once, and the ten largest hold roughly 5.5%. The material was whole blood, obtained at baseline. These receptors all stem from an adult who was a healthcare worker with PCR-confirmed SARS-CoV-2 infection or an uninfected control (not recorded which).

This clonotype turned up a few times. The chain employs TRBV25-1 and TRBJ2-7, with TRBD1 matching 7 bases. The V segment lost 3 bases and the J segment 4 bases; nucleotides outside the gene matches: 6. The CDR3 loop spans 14 amino acids. CDR1 is MGHDK, CDR2 SYGVNS, per germline. For the CDR3, the DNA is TGTGCCAGCAGTGACTCACAGGGGATGTACGAGCAGTACTTC. Protein: CASSDSQGMYEQYF.

This clonotype was detected only once. As the CDR3 is not closed by the conserved phenylalanine or tryptophan, this likely results from a read error. This rearrangement joins TRBV19 to TRBJ2-1, with D possibly matching TRBD2 (6 bases). Germline-derived CDR1 and CDR2 are LNHDA and SQIVND (reference sequence). The length of the CDR3 is 12 residues. V lost 6 bases, J lost 4 bases, and 7 bases lay in between. The CDR3 here is CASREGYNEQFS. The CDR3 DNA sequence: TGTGCCAGTAGGGAGGGGTACAATGAGCAGTTCTCC.

This chain joins TRBV5-1 and TRBJ2-3; D unclear. The CDR3 is made up of 14 amino acids. Trimming removed 4 bases at V and 1 base at J, with 10 bases between. Germline V lookup: CDR1 SGHRS, CDR2 YFSETQ. CDR3 sequence (DNA): TGCGCCAGCAGCGGATTGGGTGGCACAGATACGCAGTATTTT. As protein: CASSGLGGTDTQYF.

The rearrangement links TRBV20-1 to TRBJ2-7; 7 bases match TRBD1. From germline, CDR1 is DFQATT and CDR2 SNEGSKA (reference sequence). CDR3 length equals 17 residues. Trimming took 5 bases from V and 0 from J; bases not matched to a gene: 16. The CDR3 DNA sequence: TGCAGTGCTCCAAGATCCGGGACAGAGAGGGGCTCCTACGAGCAGTACTTC. It yields the protein CSAPRSGTERGSYEQYF.

The V and J genes are TRBV12-3 or TRBV12-4 and TRBJ2-3; D tentatively fits TRBD1 or TRBD2 (6 bases each). Trimming shortened V by 6 bases and J by 4 bases, and 20 bases separated the two germline ends. The CDR3 contains 16 residues. In nucleotides, the CDR3 is TGTGCCAGCAGGCCCCGAGGGGGGAGTGTCGCAGATACGCAGTATTTT. Encoded protein: CASRPRGGSVADTQYF.

This clonotype was detected many times. This rearrangement joins TRBV11-2 to TRBJ1-1; D remains ambiguous. CDR1 and CDR2 from the germline V gene are SGHAT and FQNNGV. The CDR3 runs 13 residues. V shed 1 base and J shed 5 bases, with 8 bases lying between them. This CDR3 reads CASSLGRYTEAFF. The DNA for the CDR3 is TGTGCCAGCAGCTTAGGGAGGTATACTGAAGCTTTCTTT.

This clonotype was observed many times. The J gene is TRBJ2-2, the V gene TRBV9; D is undetermined. Trimming cost V 2 bases and J 0 bases, with 5 bases left between them. The CDR3 loop spans 14 amino acids. Germline values: CDR1 SGDLS, CDR2 YYNGEE. CDR3 sequence reads: CASSVRTNTGELFF. The CDR3 region has the DNA TGTGCCAGCAGCGTTCGAACGAACACCGGGGAGCTGTTTTTT.

This clonotype has a count of ten or more. This chain joins TRBV11-2 and TRBJ2-7; no clear D. The CDR3 has 13 residues. V was pared by 1 base and J by 1 base, with 5 bases between. CDR1 and CDR2 from the germline V gene are SGHAT and FQNNGV. CDR3 sequence (DNA): TGTGCCAGCAGCTTAGGGGGATCCTACGAGCAGTACTTC. Residues: CASSLGGSYEQYF.

The chain links TRBV30 to TRBJ2-2, with TRBD2 matching over 7 bases. The CDR3 has 15 residues. CDR1 GTSNPN and CDR2 SVGIG come from the germline V gene (reference sequence). J was trimmed by 6 bases and V by 3 bases; bases with no gene match: 10. The CDR3 reads CAWSGGGGVSGELFF. CDR3 nucleotide sequence: TGTGCCTGGAGCGGAGGCGGGGGAGTATCCGGGGAGCTGTTTTTT.

CDR3 sequence (DNA): TGTGCCAGCTCACCCGGGAGGGAGGGGTCACCCCTCCACTTT. Translation: CASSPGREGSPLHF. This sequence joins TRBV18 and TRBJ1-6; D possibly corresponds to TRBD1 (5 bases). This CDR3 comprises 14 residues. Germline CDR1 and CDR2: KGHSH and LQKENI. Trimming pared 3 bases from V and 10 bases from J, leaving 13 bases between.

This clonotype was recorded many times. The chain couples TRBV18 to TRBJ2-1; 8 bases line up with TRBD2. J gave up 7 bases and V 0 bases, and 8 bases lay outside the gene matches. Per germline, CDR1 KGHSH and CDR2 LQKENI. CDR3 length: 16 amino acids. In DNA form, the CDR3 reads TGTGCCAGCTCACCACCGGGACTAGTCTTTAGGAATGAGCAGTTCTTC. It encodes CASSPPGLVFRNEQFF.

This clonotype came up a few times. J is TRBJ1-2 and V is TRBV29-1; maybe TRBD1 (5 bases). The CDR3 covers 12 residues. Germline V gives CDR1 SQVTM, CDR2 ANQGSEA. V shed 4 bases and J shed 10 bases, with 16 bases lying between them. CDR3 DNA: TGCAGCGTTGGTTTAGGGGCAGCCAACTACACCTTC. Translation: CSVGLGAANYTF.

This clonotype was recorded a few times. The rearrangement links TRBV3-1 to TRBJ2-1; D might be TRBD2 (6 bases). From germline, CDR1 is LGHDT and CDR2 YNNKEL (reference sequence). The CDR3 consists of 14 residues. Trimming took off 3 bases at V and 9 bases at J, with 15 bases between the two ends. The CDR3 sequence is CASSHNPLGGEQFF. CDR3 in DNA: TGTGCCAGCAGCCATAACCCTTTGGGAGGTGAGCAGTTCTTC.